This TCR beta chain was profiled in a study of blood T cell repertoires in COVID-19. The wider study: Sample material is recorded as cDNA or gDNA derived from T cells, B-cell-depleted T cells, or PBMCs.

Germline V gene lookup returns CDR1 SGDLS and CDR2 YYNGEE. The CDR3 spans 15 residues. The junction had 3 bases not matched to a gene; V was cut back by 3 bases and J by 0 bases. Sequenced by immunoSEQ multiplex PCR; TCRdb stores in-frame clones only, minus some. The sample has some 42,000 clones; around 73% are singletons. The chain has TRBV9 and TRBJ1-3; 7 bases align to TRBD1. Specimen: peripheral blood. This clonotype was obtained from a woman aged 70-85 years with acute or convalescent COVID-19. CDR3 sequence reads: CASSGQGFSGNTIYF. In nucleotides, the CDR3 is TGTGCCAGCAGCGGACAGGGTTTCTCTGGAAACACCATATATTTT.